This record covers a single TCR beta chain. Antigen unknown. The data are from a study of CD8+CD57+ T cells in acquired aplastic anemia. Study in general: The DNA of sorted CD4+ and CD8+ cells averaged approximately 3.3 ug. The study obtained about 10.8 million reads on average for CD4+ cells from healthy donors.

Study-level points and caveats: For CD8+ Simpson's diversity, patients and controls showed no significant difference. A set of twenty-nine CD8+ CDR3 sequences was shared between patients and controls, and these sequences appeared highly expressed in patients.

Germline V CDR1 and CDR2: LNHDA, SQIVND (reference sequence). Deletions cut 6 bases from V and 1 base from J, with 16 bases between. This CDR3 comprises 15 residues. Researchers used genomic DNA as the template to profile TCR beta VDJ and CDR3. TCRdb independently ran MiXCR on the reads; one entry per CDR3 protein. The table records approximately 45,000 distinct CDR3 sequences, around 73% of them present only once. Specimen: sorted CD4+, CD8+, or CD8+CD57+ T cells (not recorded which) from PBMCs. V and J are TRBV19 and TRBJ2-7; D is unresolved. The receptor's source is a human donor in good health, serving as a control. In nucleotides, the CDR3 is TGTGCCAGTAGGTCCGGCGGAACCCTATCCTACGAGCAGTACTTC. Protein sequence: CASRSGGTLSYEQYF.